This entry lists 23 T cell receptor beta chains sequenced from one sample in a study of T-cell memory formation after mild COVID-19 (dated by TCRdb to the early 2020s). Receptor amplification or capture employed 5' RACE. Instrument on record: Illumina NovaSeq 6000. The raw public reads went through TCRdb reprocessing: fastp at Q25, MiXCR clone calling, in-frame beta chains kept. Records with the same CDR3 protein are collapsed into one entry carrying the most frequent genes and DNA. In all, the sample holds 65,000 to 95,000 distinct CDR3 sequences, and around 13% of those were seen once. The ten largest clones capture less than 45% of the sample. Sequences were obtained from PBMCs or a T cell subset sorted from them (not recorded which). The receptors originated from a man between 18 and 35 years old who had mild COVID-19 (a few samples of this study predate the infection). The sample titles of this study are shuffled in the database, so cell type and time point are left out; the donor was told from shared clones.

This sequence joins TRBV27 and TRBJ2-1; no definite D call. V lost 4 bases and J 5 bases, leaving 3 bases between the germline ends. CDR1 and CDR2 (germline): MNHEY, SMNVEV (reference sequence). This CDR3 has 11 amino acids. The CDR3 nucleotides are TGTGCCAGCAGTTCTAACAATGAGCAGTTCTTC. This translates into CASSSNNEQFF.

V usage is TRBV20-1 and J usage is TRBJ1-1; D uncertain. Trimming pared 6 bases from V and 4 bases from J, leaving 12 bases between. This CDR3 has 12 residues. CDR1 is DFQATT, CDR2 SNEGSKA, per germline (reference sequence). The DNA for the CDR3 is TGCAGTGCACCCCTGGGAGGCACTGAAGCTTTCTTT. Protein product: CSAPLGGTEAFF.

CDR3 loop: CASSPVAGDYNSPLHF. The CDR3 coding sequence is TGTGCCAGCAGCCCAGTCGCGGGTGACTATAATTCACCCCTCCACTTT. The chain joins TRBV9 to TRBJ1-6; no clear D gene. Trimming shortened V by 4 bases and J by 3 bases, and 14 bases separated the two germline ends. The germline V gene has CDR1 SGDLS and CDR2 YYNGEE. CDR3 length equals 16 residues.

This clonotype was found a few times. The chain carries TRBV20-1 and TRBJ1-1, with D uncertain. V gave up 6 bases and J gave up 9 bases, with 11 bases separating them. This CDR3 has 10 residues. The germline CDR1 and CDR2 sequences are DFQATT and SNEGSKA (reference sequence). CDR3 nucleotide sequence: TGCAGTGCCCCCAGGAATAAAGCTTTCTTT. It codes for CSAPRNKAFF.

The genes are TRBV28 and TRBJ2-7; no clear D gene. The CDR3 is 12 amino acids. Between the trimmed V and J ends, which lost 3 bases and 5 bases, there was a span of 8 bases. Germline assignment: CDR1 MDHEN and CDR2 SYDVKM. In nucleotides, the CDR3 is TGTGCCAGCAGTTTCTATAACAACGAGCAGTACGTC. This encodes CASSFYNNEQYV.

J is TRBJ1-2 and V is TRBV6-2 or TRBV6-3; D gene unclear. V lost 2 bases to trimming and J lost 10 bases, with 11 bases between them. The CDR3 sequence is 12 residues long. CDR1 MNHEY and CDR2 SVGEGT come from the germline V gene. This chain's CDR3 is CASSYPQYDYTF. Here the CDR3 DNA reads TGTGCCAGCAGTTACCCCCAGTACGACTACACCTTC.

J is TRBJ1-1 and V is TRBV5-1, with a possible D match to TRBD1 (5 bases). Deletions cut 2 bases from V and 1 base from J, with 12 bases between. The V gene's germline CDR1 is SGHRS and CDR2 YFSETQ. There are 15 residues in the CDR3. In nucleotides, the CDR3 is TGCGCCAGCAGCTTCACAAGGGGCTGGAACACTGAAGCTTTCTTT. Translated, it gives CASSFTRGWNTEAFF.

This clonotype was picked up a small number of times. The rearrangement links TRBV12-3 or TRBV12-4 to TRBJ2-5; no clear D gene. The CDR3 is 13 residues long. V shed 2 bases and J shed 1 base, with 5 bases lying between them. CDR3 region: CASSLYVQETQYF. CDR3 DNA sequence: TGTGCCAGCAGTTTATACGTCCAAGAGACCCAGTACTTC.

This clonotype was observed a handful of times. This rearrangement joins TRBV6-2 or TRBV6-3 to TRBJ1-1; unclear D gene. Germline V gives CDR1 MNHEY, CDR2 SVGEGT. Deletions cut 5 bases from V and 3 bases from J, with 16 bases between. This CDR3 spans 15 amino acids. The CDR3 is CASSIRSGSHTEAFF. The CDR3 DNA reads TGTGCCAGCAGTATACGGTCGGGGTCCCACACTGAAGCTTTCTTT.

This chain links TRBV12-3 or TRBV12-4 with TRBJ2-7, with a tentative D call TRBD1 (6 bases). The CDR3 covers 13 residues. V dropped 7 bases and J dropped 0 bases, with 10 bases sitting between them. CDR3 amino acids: CASKDRSSYEQYF. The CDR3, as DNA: TGTGCCAGCAAAGACAGGAGCTCCTACGAGCAGTACTTC.

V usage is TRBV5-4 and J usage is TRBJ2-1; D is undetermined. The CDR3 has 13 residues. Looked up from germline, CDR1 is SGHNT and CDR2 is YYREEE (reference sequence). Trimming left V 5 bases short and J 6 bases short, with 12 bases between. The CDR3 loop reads CASSEESPNEQFF. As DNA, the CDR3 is TGTGCCAGCAGTGAAGAGTCCCCCAATGAGCAGTTCTTC.

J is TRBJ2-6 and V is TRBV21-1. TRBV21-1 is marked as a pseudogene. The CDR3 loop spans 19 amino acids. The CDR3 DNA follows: TGTGCCAGCAGCAAAGTATGGCCTGACACCCACTCTGGGGCCAACGTCCTGACTTTC. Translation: CASSKVWPDTHSGANVLTF.

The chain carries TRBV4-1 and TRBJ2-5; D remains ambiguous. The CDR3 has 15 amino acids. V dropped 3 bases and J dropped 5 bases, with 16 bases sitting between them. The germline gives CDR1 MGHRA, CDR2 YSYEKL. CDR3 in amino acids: CASSHHGPSSETQYF. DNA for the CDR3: TGCGCCAGCAGCCACCATGGACCTTCCAGTGAGACCCAGTACTTC.

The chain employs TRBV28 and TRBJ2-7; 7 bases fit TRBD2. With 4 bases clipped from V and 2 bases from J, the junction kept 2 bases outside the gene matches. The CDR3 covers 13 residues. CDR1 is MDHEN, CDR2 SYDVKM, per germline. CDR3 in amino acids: CASSSAGAYEQYV. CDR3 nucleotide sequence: TGTGCCAGCAGTTCCGCGGGGGCCTACGAGCAGTACGTC.

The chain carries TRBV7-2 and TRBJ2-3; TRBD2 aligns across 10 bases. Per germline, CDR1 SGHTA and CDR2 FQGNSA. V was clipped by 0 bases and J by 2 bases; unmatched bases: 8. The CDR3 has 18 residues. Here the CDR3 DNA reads TGTGCCAGCAGCTTAGCGGGAGGGCTAGCGGGGGCCACAGATACGCAGTATTTT. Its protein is CASSLAGGLAGATDTQYF.

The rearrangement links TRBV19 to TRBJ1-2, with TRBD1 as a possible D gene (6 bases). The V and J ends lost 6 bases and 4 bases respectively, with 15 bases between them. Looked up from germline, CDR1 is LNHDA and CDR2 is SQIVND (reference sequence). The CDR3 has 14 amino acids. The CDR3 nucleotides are TGTGCCAGTAGCCTGGAGGCAGGGGTCTATGGCTACACCTTC. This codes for CASSLEAGVYGYTF.

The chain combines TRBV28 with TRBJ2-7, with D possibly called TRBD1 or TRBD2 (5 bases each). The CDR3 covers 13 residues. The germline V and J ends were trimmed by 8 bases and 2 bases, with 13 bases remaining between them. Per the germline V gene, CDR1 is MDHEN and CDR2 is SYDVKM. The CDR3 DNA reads TGTGCCAGCGCCAGGGACCCAACCTACGAGCAGTACGTC. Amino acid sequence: CASARDPTYEQYV.

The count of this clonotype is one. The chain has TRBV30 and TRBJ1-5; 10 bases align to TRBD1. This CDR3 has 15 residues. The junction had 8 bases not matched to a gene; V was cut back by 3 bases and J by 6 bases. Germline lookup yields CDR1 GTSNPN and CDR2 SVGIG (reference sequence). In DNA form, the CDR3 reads TGTGCCTGGAGGAAAGGGACAGGGGAGCGTCAGCCCCAGCATTTT. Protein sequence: CAWRKGTGERQPQHF.

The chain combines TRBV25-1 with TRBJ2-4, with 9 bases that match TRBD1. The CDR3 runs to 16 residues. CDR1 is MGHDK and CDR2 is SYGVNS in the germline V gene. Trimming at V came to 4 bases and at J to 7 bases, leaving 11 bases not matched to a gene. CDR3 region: CASSVGGTGSGNIQYF. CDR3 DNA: TGTGCCAGCAGTGTGGGCGGGACAGGGAGCGGTAACATTCAGTACTTC.

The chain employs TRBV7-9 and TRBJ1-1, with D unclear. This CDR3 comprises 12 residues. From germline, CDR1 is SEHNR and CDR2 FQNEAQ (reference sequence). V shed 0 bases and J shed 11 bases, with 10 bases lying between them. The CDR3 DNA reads TGTGCCAGCAGCTTAGCGTCGGCGGGCGCTTTCTTT. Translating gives CASSLASAGAFF. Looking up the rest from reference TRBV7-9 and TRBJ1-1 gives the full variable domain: DTGVSQNPRHKITKRGQNVTFRCDPISEHNRLYWYRQTLGQGPEFLTYFQNEAQLEKSRLLSDRFSAERPKGSFSTLEIQRTEQGDSAMYLCASSLASAGAFFGQGTRLTVV.

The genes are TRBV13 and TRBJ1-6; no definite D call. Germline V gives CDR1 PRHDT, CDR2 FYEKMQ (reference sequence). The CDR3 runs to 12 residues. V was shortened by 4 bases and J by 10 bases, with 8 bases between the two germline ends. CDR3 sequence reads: CASSSFNSPLHF. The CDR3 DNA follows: TGTGCCAGCAGCTCGTTTAACTCACCCCTCCACTTT.

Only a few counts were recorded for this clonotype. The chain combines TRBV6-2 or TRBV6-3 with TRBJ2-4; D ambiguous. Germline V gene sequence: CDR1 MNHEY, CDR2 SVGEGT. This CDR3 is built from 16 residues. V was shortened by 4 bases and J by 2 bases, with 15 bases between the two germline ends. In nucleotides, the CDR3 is TGTGCCAGCAGTTTAAGGGCGCTTGCAACCAAAAACATTCAGTACTTC. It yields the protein CASSLRALATKNIQYF.

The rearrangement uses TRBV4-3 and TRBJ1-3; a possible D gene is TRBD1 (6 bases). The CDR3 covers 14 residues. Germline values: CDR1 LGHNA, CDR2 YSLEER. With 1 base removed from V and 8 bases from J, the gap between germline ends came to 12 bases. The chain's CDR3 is CASSQVTRGYTIYF. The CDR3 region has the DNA TGCGCCAGCAGCCAAGTGACCAGGGGATACACCATATATTTT.